This TCR beta chain derives from a study of blood T cell repertoires in COVID-19. Study context: Sites across the United States, Italy and Spain contributed samples from acute and convalescent COVID-19. T cells, B-cell-depleted T cells, or PBMCs supplied cDNA or gDNA.

Original processing notes: Estimation of nucleated cell counts relied on the amplification of reference gene primers. Repertoires were generated with immunoSEQ multiplex PCR, while TCRdb's copy carries only in-frame clones and drops some. V and J calls and clone size come straight from that table; D and trimming were deduced from the DNA. The sample consists of around 400,000 clones, about 89% of them appearing once. While infection was still active, Seattle patients were enrolled and then followed longitudinally. Germline loops: CDR1 SGDLS, CDR2 YYNGEE. Trimming took off 3 bases at V and 4 bases at J, with 10 bases between the two ends. This CDR3 contains 14 residues.

Sequencing was carried out using peripheral blood. The clonotype comes from a woman in her fifties or sixties with COVID-19, enrolled during active disease. The chain combines TRBV9 with TRBJ1-4; tentative D call: TRBD1 (5 bases). CDR3 DNA: TGTGCCAGCAGCGCTCAGGGTAGTAATGAAAAACTGTTTTTT. This codes for CASSAQGSNEKLFF. The full variable domain, completed using reference TRBV9 and TRBJ1-4, is DSGVTQTPKHLITATGQRVTLRCSPRSGDLSVYWYQQSLDQGLQFLIQYYNGEERAKGNILERFSAQQFPDLHSELNLSSLELGDSALYFCASSAQGSNEKLFFGSGTQLSVL.